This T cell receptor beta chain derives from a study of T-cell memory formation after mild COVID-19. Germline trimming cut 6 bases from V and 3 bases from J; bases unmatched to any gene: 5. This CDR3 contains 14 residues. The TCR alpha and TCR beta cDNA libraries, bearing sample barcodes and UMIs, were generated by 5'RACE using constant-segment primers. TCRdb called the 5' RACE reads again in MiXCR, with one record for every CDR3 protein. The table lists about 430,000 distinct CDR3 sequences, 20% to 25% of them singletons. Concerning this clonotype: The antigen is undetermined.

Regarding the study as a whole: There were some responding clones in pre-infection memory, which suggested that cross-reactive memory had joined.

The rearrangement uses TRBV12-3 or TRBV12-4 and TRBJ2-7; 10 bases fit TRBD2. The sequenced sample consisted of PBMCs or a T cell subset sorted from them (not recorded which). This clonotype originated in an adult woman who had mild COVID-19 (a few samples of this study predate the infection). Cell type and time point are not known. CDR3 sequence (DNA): TGTGCCAGCAGACTCGGGACTAGCGTCTACGAGCAGTACTTC. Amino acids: CASRLGTSVYEQYF.